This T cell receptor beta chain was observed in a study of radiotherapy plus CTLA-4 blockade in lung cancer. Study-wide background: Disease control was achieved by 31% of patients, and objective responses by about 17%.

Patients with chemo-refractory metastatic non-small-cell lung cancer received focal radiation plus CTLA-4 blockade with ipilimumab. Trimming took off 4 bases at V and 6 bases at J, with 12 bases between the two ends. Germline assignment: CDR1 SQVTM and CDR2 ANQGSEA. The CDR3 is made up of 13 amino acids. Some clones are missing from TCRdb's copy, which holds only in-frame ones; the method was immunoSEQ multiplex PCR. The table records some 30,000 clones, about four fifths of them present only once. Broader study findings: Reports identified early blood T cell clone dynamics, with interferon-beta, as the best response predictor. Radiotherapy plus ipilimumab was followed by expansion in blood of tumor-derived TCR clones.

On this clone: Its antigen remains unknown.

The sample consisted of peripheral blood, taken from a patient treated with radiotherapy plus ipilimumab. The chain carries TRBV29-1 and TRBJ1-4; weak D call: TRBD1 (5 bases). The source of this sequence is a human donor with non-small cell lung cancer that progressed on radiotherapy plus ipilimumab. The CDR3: CSVGGSRDEKLFF. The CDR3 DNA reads TGCAGCGTTGGGGGAAGCAGGGATGAAAAACTGTTTTTT.